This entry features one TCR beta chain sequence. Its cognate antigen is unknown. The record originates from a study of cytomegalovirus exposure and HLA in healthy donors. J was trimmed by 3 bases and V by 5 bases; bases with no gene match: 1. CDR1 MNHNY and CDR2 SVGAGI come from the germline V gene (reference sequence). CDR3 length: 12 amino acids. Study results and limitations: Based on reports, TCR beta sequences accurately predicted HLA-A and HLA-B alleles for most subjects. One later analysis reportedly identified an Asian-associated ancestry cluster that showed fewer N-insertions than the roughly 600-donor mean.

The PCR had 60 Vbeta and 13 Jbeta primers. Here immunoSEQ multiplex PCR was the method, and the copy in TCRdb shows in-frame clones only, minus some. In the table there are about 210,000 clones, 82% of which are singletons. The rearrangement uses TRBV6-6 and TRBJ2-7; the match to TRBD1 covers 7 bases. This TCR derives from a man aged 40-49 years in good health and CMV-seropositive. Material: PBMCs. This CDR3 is CASSRDSYEQYV. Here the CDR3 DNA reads TGTGCCAGCAGTAGGGACAGCTACGAGCAGTACGTC.